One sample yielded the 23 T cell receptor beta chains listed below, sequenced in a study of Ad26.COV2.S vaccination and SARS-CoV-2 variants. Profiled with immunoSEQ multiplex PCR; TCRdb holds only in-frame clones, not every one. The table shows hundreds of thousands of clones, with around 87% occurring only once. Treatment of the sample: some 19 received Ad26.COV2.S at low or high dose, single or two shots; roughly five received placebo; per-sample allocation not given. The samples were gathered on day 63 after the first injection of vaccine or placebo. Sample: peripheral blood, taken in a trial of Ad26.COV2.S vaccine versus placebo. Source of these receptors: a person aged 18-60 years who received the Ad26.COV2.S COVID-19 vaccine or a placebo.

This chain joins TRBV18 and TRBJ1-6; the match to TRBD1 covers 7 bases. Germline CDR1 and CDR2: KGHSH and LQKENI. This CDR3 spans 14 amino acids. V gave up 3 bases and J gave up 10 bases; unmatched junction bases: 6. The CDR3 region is CASSPAGGWSPLHF. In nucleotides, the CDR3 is TGTGCCAGCTCACCGGCAGGGGGATGGTCACCCCTCCACTTT.

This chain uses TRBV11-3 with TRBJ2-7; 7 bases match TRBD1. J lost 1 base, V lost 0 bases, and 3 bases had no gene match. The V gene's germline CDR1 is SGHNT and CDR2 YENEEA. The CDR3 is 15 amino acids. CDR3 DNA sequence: TGTGCCAGCAGCTTAGAAGGCAGGGGGTCCTACGAGCAGTACTTC. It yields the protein CASSLEGRGSYEQYF.

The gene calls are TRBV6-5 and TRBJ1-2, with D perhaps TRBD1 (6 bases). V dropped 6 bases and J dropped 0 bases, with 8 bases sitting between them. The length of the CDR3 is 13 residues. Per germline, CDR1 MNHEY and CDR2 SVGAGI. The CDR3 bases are TGTGCCAGCAGAAGGGGGGCTAACTATGGCTACACCTTC. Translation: CASRRGANYGYTF.

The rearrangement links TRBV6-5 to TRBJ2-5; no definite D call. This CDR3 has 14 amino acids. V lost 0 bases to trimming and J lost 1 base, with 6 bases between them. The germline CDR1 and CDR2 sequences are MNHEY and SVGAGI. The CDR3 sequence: CASSYSRAQETQYF. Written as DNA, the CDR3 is TGTGCCAGCAGTTACTCCCGGGCCCAAGAGACCCAGTACTTC.

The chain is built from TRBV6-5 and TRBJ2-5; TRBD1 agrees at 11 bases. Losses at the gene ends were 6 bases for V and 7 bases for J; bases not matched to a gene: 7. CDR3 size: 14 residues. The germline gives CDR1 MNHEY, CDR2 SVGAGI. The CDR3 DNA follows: TGTGCCAGCAGCTCGGACAGGGGGCACGGGACCCAGTACTTC. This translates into CASSSDRGHGTQYF.

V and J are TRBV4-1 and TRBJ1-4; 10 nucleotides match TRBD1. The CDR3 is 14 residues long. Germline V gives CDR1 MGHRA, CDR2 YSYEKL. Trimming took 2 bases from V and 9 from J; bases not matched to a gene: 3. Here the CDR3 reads CASSQPGQGQKLFF. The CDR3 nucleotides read TGCGCCAGCAGCCAACCGGGACAGGGGCAAAAACTGTTTTTT.

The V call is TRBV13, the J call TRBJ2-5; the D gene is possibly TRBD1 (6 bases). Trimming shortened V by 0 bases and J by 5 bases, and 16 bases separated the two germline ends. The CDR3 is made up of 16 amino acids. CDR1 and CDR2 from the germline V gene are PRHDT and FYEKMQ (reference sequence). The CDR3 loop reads CASSLGQGQSRETQYF. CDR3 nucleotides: TGTGCCAGCAGCTTAGGCCAGGGGCAATCCCGGGAGACCCAGTACTTC.

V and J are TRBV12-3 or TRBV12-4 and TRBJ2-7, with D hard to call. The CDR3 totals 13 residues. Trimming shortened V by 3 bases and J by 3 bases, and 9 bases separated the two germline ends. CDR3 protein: CASSFTAFYEQYF. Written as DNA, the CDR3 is TGTGCCAGCAGTTTCACAGCCTTCTACGAGCAGTACTTC.

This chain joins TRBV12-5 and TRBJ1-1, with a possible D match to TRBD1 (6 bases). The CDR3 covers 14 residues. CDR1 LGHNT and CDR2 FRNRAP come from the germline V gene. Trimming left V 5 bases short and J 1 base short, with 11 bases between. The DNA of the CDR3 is TGTGCTAGTGGTACAGGGAGGCCGAACACTGAAGCTTTCTTT. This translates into CASGTGRPNTEAFF.

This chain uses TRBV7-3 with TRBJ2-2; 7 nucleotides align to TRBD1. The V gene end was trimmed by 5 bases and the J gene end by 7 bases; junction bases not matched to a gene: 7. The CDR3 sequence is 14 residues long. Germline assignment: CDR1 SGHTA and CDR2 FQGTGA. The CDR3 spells CASSPTGIDGELFF. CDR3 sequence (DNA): TGTGCCAGCAGCCCGACAGGGATCGACGGGGAGCTGTTTTTT.

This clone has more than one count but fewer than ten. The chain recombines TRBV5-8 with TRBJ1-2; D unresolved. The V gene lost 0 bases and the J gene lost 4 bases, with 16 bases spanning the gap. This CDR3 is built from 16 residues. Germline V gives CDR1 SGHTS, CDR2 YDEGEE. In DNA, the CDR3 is TGTGCCAGCAGCTTGGGACTGAACTTATTAAGCTATGGCTACACCTTC. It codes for CASSLGLNLLSYGYTF. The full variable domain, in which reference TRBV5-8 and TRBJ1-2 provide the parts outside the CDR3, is EAGVTQSPTHLIKTRGQQATLRCSPISGHTSVYWYQQALGLGLQFLLWYDEGEERNRGNFPPRFSGRQFPNYSSELNVNALELEDSALYLCASSLGLNLLSYGYTFGSGTRLTVV.

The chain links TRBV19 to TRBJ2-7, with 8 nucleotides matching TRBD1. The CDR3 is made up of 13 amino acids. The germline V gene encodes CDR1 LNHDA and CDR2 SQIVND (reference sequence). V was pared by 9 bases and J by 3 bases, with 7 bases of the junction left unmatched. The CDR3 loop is CASGTGHYYEQYF. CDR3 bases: TGTGCCAGCGGGACAGGCCACTACTACGAGCAGTACTTC.

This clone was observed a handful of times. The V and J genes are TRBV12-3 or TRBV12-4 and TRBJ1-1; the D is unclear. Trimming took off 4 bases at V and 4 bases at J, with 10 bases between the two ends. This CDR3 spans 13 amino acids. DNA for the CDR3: TGTGCCAGCAGTTATGGGCCCACCACTGAAGCTTTCTTT. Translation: CASSYGPTTEAFF.

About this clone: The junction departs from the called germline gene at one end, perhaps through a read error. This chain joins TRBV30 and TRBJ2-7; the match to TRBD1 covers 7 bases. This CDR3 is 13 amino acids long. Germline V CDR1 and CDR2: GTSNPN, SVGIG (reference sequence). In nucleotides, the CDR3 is TGTGCCTGGAGTCCCCAGCCCGGGACAGCTTTAGACTTC. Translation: CAWSPQPGTALDF.

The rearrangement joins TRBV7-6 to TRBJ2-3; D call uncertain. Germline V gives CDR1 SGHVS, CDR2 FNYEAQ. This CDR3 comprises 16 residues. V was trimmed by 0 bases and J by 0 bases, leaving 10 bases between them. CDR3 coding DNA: TGTGCCAGCAGCTTAGCGCCGCAGCGAAGCACAGATACGCAGTATTTT. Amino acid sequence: CASSLAPQRSTDTQYF.

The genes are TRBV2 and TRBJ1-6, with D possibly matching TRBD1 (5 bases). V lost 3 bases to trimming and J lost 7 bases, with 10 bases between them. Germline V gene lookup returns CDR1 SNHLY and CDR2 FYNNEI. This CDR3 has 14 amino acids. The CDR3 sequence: CASSDRGPNSPLHF. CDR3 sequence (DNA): TGTGCCAGCAGTGACCGGGGCCCAAATTCACCCCTCCACTTT.

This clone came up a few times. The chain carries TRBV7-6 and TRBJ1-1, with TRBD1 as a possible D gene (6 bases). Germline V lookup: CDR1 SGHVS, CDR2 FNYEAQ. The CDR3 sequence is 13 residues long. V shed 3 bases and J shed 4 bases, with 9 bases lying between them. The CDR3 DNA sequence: TGTGCCAGCAGCTTCACAGGGTTCACTGAAGCTTTCTTT. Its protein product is CASSFTGFTEAFF. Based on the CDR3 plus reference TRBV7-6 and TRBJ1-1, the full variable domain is GAGVSQSPRYKVTKRGQDVALRCDPISGHVSLYWYRQALGQGPEFLTYFNYEAQQDKSGLPNDRFSAERPEGSISTLTIQRTEQRDSAMYRCASSFTGFTEAFFGQGTRLTVV.

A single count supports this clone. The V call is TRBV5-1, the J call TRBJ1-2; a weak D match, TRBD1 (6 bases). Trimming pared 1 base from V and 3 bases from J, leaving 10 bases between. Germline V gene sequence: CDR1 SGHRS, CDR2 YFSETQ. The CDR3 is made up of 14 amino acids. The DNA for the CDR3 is TGCGCCAGCAGCTTGATCCCAGGGGACTATGGCTACACCTTC. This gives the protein CASSLIPGDYGYTF.

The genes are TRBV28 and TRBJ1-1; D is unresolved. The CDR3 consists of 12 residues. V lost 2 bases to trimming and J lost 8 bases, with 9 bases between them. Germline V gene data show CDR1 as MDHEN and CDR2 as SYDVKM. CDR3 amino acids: CASSLLAEEAFF. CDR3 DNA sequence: TGTGCCAGCAGTTTACTTGCAGAGGAAGCTTTCTTT.

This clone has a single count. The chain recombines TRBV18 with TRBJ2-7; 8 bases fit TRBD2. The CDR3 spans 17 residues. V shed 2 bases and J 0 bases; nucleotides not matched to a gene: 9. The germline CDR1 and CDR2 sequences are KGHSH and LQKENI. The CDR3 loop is CASSPIAGGPSSYEQYF. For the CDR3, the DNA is TGTGCCAGCTCACCAATCGCGGGGGGCCCTAGCTCCTACGAGCAGTACTTC.

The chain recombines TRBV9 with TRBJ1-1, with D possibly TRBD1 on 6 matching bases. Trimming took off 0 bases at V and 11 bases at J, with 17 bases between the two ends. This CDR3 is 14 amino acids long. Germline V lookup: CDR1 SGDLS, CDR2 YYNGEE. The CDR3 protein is CASSVGTGPRGAFF. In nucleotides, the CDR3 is TGTGCCAGCAGCGTAGGTACAGGGCCCCGGGGGGCTTTCTTT.

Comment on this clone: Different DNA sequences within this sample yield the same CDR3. CDR3 sequence: CASSQDRGGDTEAFF. Here the CDR3 DNA reads TGCGCCAGCAGCCAGGACAGGGGGGGAGACACTGAAGCTTTCTTT. The chain couples TRBV4-3 to TRBJ1-1; the match to TRBD1 covers 10 bases. Germline CDR1 is LGHNA and CDR2 is YSLEER. CDR3 length: 15 amino acids. With V trimmed by 3 bases and J by 3 bases, 4 bases remained unmatched.

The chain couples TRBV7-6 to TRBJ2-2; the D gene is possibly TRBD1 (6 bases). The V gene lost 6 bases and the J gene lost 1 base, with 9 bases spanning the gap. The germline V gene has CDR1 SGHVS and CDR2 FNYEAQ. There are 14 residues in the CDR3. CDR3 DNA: TGTGCCAGCAGACAACAGGGGAACACCGGGGAGCTGTTTTTT. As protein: CASRQQGNTGELFF. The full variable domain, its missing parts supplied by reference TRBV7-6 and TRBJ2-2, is GAGVSQSPRYKVTKRGQDVALRCDPISGHVSLYWYRQALGQGPEFLTYFNYEAQQDKSGLPNDRFSAERPEGSISTLTIQRTEQRDSAMYRCASRQQGNTGELFFGEGSRLTVL.